This entry lists 18 T cell receptor beta chains sequenced from one sample in a study of Ad26.COV2.S vaccination and SARS-CoV-2 variants. Treatment given: about 20 received Ad26.COV2.S at low or high dose, single or two shots; roughly five received placebo; per-sample allocation not given. Following the first vaccine or placebo injection, samples were taken on day 63. Assay used: immunoSEQ multiplex PCR; TCRdb lists only in-frame clones, some missing. Of around 300,000 clones in the sample, around 90% were seen once. The sequencing here drew on peripheral blood, taken in a trial of Ad26.COV2.S vaccine versus placebo. The receptors shown here come from a person between 18 and 60 years old who received the Ad26.COV2.S COVID-19 vaccine or a placebo.

This chain joins TRBV7-9 and TRBJ1-1; D gene unclear. V was pared by 3 bases and J by 3 bases, with 11 bases between. This CDR3 contains 14 residues. The V gene's germline CDR1 is SEHNR and CDR2 FQNEAQ (reference sequence). CDR3 protein: CASSLKRGYTEAFF. The CDR3 coding sequence is TGTGCCAGCAGCTTGAAGAGAGGGTACACTGAAGCTTTCTTT. The full variable domain, rest sourced from reference TRBV7-9 and TRBJ1-1, is DTGVSQNPRHKITKRGQNVTFRCDPISEHNRLYWYRQTLGQGPEFLTYFQNEAQLEKSRLLSDRFSAERPKGSFSTLEIQRTEQGDSAMYLCASSLKRGYTEAFFGQGTRLTVV.

The V gene is TRBV6-6, the J gene TRBJ1-1; perhaps TRBD1 as D (6 bases). CDR1 MNHNY and CDR2 SVGAGI come from the germline V gene (reference sequence). The CDR3 is made up of 12 amino acids. V shed 9 bases and J shed 1 base, with 9 bases lying between them. The CDR3 sequence: CASKQGNTEAFF. The CDR3 region has the DNA TGTGCCAGTAAACAGGGGAACACTGAAGCTTTCTTT.

The V gene is TRBV5-6, the J gene TRBJ1-1, with unresolved D. The CDR3 loop spans 16 amino acids. Trimming left V 3 bases short and J 3 bases short, with 18 bases between. CDR1 and CDR2 (germline): SGHDT, YYEEEE. CDR3 DNA: TGTGCCAGCAGCTCGCTTGTTAGGGATGGGTACACTGAAGCTTTCTTT. It yields the protein CASSSLVRDGYTEAFF.

This chain joins TRBV6-5 and TRBJ1-2, with unresolved D. CDR3 size: 15 residues. V lost 0 bases and J lost 0, with 8 bases in between. Germline CDR1 reads MNHEY; CDR2 reads SVGAGI. The CDR3 loop is CASSYSTVANYGYTF. As DNA, the CDR3 is TGTGCCAGCAGTTACTCGACCGTAGCTAACTATGGCTACACCTTC.

V is TRBV5-8 and J is TRBJ2-7; perhaps TRBD2 as D (7 bases). The CDR3 sequence is 13 residues long. Trimming took 4 bases from V and 6 from J, leaving 14 bases between them. Per germline, CDR1 SGHTS and CDR2 YDEGEE. The CDR3 DNA reads as TGTGCCAGCAGCCGGAGGGGGGGTTCCGAGCAGTACTTC. Amino acids: CASSRRGGSEQYF.

V and J are TRBV12-2 and TRBJ2-1; the D call of TRBD2 is as the table states it, not checked on the DNA. TRBV12-2 is given as a pseudogene. CDR3 length: 20 amino acids. CDR3 coding DNA: TGTGCAAGTCGCTTAGTAGAGTGGAAGAGGGGGGGCCGCTCCTACAATGAGCAGTTCTTC. This encodes CASRLVEWKRGGRSYNEQFF.

The V gene is TRBV7-9, the J gene TRBJ1-5; 9 nucleotides line up with TRBD1. CDR3 length: 14 amino acids. The junction had 1 base not matched to a gene; V was cut back by 3 bases and J by 4 bases. Germline CDR1 and CDR2: SEHNR and FQNEAQ (reference sequence). The CDR3 spells CASSFGTGNQPQHF. In DNA form, the CDR3 reads TGTGCCAGCAGCTTTGGGACAGGGAATCAGCCCCAGCATTTT.

This sequence joins TRBV20-1 and TRBJ1-3, with D unresolved. The germline V gene has CDR1 DFQATT and CDR2 SNEGSKA (reference sequence). The CDR3 totals 14 residues. V was trimmed by 3 bases and J by 2 bases, leaving 11 bases between them. Written as DNA, the CDR3 is TGCAGTGCTAGTCCTTCCGTAACTGGAAACACCATATATTTT. It specifies CSASPSVTGNTIYF.

The chain combines TRBV7-9 with TRBJ2-2; no firm D call. The germline CDR1 and CDR2 sequences are SEHNR and FQNEAQ (reference sequence). This CDR3 contains 13 residues. The germline V and J ends were trimmed by 4 bases and 0 bases, with 3 bases remaining between them. In DNA form, the CDR3 reads TGTGCCAGCAGCTGGGCGAACACCGGGGAGCTGTTTTTT. This codes for CASSWANTGELFF.

The genes are TRBV2 and TRBJ1-4; possibly TRBD1 for D (6 bases). V lost 9 bases, J lost 3 bases, and 11 bases lay in between. The length of the CDR3 is 13 residues. Germline CDR1 SNHLY, CDR2 FYNNEI. The CDR3 is CARGAGANEKLFF. As DNA, the CDR3 is TGTGCCAGGGGGGCTGGGGCTAATGAAAAACTGTTTTTT.

This rearrangement joins TRBV7-9 to TRBJ1-1; D not resolved. The CDR3 is made up of 12 amino acids. V dropped 2 bases and J dropped 7 bases, with 8 bases sitting between them. CDR1 and CDR2 (germline): SEHNR, FQNEAQ (reference sequence). CDR3 DNA: TGTGCCAGCAGCTTAACACAGCATGAAGCTTTCTTT. As protein: CASSLTQHEAFF.

The V call is TRBV6-5, the J call TRBJ2-5; a weak D match, TRBD1 (5 bases). Germline CDR1 MNHEY, CDR2 SVGAGI. Trimming removed 6 bases at V and 4 bases at J, with 15 bases between. This CDR3 region has 14 residues. The CDR3 loop is CASRRGVGAETQYF. The CDR3 DNA reads TGTGCCAGCAGACGTGGGGTAGGGGCAGAGACCCAGTACTTC.

V usage is TRBV12-3 or TRBV12-4 and J usage is TRBJ1-2; 10 nucleotides agree with TRBD1. The CDR3 has 13 residues. V lost 3 bases, J lost 7 bases, and 2 bases stayed unmatched. The CDR3 coding sequence is TGTGCCAGCAGTTTTGGGACAGGGGCTGGCTACACCTTC. Its translation is CASSFGTGAGYTF.

The rearrangement links TRBV11-3 to TRBJ2-1; TRBD2 matches at 11 bases. This CDR3 has 16 amino acids. The V segment lost 3 bases and the J segment 6 bases; nucleotides outside the gene matches: 7. The germline V gene has CDR1 SGHNT and CDR2 YENEEA. DNA for the CDR3: TGTGCCAGCAGCTTCCGGCTAGCGGGAGGCGCCAATGAGCAGTTCTTC. Its translation is CASSFRLAGGANEQFF.

This clone was observed a few times. The gene calls are TRBV12-3 or TRBV12-4 and TRBJ1-2; D is unclear. V was cut by 3 bases and J by 8 bases, with 10 bases left in between. The CDR3 runs 12 residues. The CDR3 loop is CASSLYRSGYTF. The CDR3 DNA follows: TGTGCCAGCAGTTTGTATAGAAGCGGCTACACCTTC.

This clone showed up many times. Here the CDR3 reads CASSRSRQEKLFF. The CDR3 DNA sequence: TGTGCCAGCAGCCGCTCAAGACAAGAAAAACTGTTTTTT. This chain links TRBV4-2 with TRBJ1-4; D not resolved. V lost 4 bases and J lost 8, with 11 bases in between. The CDR3 covers 13 residues. In germline, CDR1 is LGHNA, CDR2 YNFKEQ.

The chain carries TRBV15 and TRBJ2-1; D is uncertain. The CDR3 loop spans 13 amino acids. Germline V gives CDR1 LNHNV, CDR2 YYDKDF (reference sequence). Trimming removed 4 bases at V and 10 bases at J, with 14 bases between. CDR3 loop: CATSNTTVREQFF. In DNA, the CDR3 is TGTGCCACCAGCAACACCACAGTCCGAGAGCAGTTCTTC.

This clone was found once. The CDR3 sequence: CASSLRQGAEQFF. Here the CDR3 DNA reads TGTGCCAGCAGCTTAAGGCAAGGCGCTGAGCAGTTCTTC. This chain uses TRBV7-3 with TRBJ2-1; no reliable D call. Germline-derived CDR1 and CDR2 are SGHTA and FQGTGA. The CDR3 covers 13 residues. With 1 base removed from V and 9 bases from J, the gap between germline ends came to 10 bases.